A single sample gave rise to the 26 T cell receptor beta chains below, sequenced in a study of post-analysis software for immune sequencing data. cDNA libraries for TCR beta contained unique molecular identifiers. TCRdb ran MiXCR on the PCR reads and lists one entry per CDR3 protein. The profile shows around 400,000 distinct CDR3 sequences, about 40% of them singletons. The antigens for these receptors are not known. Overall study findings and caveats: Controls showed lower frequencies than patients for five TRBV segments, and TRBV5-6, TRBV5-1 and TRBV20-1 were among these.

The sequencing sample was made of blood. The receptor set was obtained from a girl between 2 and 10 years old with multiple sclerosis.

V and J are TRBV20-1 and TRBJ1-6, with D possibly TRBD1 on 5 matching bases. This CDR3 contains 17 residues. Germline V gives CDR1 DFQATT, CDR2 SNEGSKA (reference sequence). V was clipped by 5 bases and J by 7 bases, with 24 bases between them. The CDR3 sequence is CSAPFGTAVGANSPLHF. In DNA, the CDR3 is TGCAGTGCTCCCTTTGGCACGGCAGTAGGGGCAAATTCACCCCTCCACTTT.

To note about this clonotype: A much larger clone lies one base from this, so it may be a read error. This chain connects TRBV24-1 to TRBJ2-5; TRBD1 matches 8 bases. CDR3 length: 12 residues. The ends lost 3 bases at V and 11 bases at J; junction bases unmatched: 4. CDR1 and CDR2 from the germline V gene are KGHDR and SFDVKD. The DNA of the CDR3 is TGTGCCACCAGTGATCCGGACAGGGAGCAGTACTTC. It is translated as CATSDPDREQYF.

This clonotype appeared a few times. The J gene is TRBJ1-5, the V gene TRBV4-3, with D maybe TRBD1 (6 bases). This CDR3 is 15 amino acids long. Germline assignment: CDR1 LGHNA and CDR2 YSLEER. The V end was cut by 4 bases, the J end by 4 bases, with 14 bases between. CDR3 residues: CASSLDRWGNQPQHF. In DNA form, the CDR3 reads TGCGCCAGCAGCCTAGACAGGTGGGGGAATCAGCCCCAGCATTTT.

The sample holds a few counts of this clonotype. CDR3 loop: CASSFGGVNSYEQYF. CDR3 nucleotide sequence: TGTGCCAGCAGTTTTGGGGGGGTGAATTCCTACGAGCAGTACTTC. This rearrangement joins TRBV27 to TRBJ2-7, with 7 positions matching TRBD2. CDR1 and CDR2 from the germline V gene are MNHEY and SMNVEV (reference sequence). V dropped 3 bases and J dropped 1; count of bases not matched to a gene: 6. This CDR3 has 15 amino acids.

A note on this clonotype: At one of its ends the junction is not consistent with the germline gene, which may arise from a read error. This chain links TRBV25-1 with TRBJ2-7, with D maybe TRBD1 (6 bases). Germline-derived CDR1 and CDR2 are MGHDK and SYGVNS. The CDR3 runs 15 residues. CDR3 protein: CAISGRAQGTREQYF. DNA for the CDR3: TGTGCCATCAGTGGTCGTGCCCAGGGGACGCGTGAGCAGTACTTC.

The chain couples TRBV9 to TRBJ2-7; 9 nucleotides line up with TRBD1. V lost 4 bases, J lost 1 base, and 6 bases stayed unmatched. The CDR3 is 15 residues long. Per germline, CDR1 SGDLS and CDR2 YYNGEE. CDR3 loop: CASSPSGQGSYEQYF. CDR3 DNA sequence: TGTGCCAGCAGCCCCTCGGGACAGGGTTCCTACGAGCAGTACTTC.

The CDR3 protein is CASIAKGTEAFF. As DNA, the CDR3 is TGTGCCAGCATAGCTAAAGGAACTGAAGCTTTCTTT. The chain links TRBV6-5 to TRBJ1-1, with no clear D. V lost 7 bases and J 5 bases, leaving 11 bases between the germline ends. CDR3 size: 12 residues. Looked up from germline, CDR1 is MNHEY and CDR2 is SVGAGI.

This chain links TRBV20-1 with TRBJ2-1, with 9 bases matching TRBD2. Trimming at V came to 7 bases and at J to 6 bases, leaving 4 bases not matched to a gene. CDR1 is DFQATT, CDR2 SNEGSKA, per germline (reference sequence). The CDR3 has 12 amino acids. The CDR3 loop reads CSGAGGLNEQFF. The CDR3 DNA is TGCAGTGGGGCGGGGGGGCTCAATGAGCAGTTCTTC.

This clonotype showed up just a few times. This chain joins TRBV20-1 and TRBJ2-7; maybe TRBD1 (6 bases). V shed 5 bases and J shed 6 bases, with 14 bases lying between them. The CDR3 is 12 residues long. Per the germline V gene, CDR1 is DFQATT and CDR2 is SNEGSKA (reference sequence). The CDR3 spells CSASTGYVEQYF. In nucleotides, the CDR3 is TGCAGTGCTTCCACAGGGTACGTCGAGCAGTACTTC.

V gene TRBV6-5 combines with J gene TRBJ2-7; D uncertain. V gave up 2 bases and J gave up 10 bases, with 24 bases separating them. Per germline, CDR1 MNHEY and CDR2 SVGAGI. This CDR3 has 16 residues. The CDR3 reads CASSYTGPPNQEAQYF. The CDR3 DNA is TGTGCCAGCAGTTACACCGGGCCGCCTAACCAAGAGGCCCAGTACTTC.

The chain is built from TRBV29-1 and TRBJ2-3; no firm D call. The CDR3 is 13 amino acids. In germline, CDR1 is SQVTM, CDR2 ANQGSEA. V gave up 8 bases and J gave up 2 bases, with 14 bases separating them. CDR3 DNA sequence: TGCAGCTCCCGCGGCCGTCACACAGATACGCAGTATTTT. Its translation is CSSRGRHTDTQYF.

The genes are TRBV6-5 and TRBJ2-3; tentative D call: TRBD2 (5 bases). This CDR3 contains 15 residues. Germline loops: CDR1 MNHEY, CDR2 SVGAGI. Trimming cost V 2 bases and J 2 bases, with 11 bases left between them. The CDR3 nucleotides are TGTGCCAGCAGTTACGGCGGGCCGCCCACAGATACGCAGTATTTT. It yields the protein CASSYGGPPTDTQYF.

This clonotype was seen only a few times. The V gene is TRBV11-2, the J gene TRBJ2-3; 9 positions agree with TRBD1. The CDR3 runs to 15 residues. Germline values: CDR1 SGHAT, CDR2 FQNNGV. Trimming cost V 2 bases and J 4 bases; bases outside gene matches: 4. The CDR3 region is CASSLTGGAPDTQYF. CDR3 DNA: TGTGCCAGCAGCTTAACAGGGGGCGCCCCAGATACGCAGTATTTT.

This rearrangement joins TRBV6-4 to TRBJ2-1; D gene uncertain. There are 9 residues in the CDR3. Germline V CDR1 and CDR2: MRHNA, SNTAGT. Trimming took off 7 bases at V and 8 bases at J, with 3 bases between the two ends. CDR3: CASIYEQFF. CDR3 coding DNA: TGTGCCAGCATATATGAGCAGTTCTTC.

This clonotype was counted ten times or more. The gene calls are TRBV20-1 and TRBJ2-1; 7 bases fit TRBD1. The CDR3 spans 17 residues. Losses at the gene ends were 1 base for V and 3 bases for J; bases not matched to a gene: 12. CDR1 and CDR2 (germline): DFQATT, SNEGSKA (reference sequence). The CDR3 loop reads CSARALSGTAVYNEQFF. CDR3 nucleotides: TGCAGTGCTAGAGCCCTTTCCGGGACAGCGGTCTACAATGAGCAGTTCTTC.

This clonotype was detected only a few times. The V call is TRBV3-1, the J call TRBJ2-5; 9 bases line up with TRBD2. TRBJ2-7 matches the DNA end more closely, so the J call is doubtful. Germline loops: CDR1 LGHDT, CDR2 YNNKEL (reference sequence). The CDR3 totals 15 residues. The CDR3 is CASSKTSGRGYEQYF. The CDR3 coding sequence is TGTGCCAGCAGCAAAACTAGCGGGCGTGGATACGAGCAGTACTTC.

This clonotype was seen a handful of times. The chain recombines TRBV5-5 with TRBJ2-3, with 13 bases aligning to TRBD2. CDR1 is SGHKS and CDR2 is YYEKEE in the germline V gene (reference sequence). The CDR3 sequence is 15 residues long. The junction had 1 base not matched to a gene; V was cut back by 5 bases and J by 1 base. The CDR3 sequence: CASRGLAGRTDTQYF. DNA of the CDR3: TGTGCCAGCAGGGGACTAGCGGGGCGCACAGATACGCAGTATTTT.

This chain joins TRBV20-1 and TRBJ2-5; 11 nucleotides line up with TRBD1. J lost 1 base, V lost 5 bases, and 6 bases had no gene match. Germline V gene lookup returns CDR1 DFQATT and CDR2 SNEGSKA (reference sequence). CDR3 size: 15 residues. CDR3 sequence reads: CSASRTGGGQETQYF. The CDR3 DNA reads TGCAGTGCTTCGAGGACAGGGGGCGGCCAAGAGACCCAGTACTTC.

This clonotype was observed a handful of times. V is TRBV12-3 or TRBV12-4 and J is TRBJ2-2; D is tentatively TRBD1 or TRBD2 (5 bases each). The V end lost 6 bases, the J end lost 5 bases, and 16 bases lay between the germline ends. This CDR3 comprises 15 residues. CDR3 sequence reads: CASRVGTPKTGELFF. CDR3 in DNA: TGTGCCAGCAGAGTCGGGACGCCTAAGACCGGGGAGCTGTTTTTT.

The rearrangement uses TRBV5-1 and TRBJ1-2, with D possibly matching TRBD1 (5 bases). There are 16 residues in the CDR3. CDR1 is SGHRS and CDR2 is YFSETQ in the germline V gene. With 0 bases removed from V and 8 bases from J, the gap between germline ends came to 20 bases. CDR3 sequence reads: CASSLGLKGRRGGYTF. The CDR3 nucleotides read TGCGCCAGCAGCTTGGGATTGAAGGGGCGGCGGGGCGGCTACACCTTC.

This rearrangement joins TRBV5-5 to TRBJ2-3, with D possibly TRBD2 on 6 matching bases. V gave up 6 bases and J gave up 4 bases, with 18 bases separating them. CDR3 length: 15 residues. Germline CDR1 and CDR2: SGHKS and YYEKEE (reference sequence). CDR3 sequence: CASTSGGREADTQYF. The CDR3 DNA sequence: TGTGCCAGCACCTCAGGCGGCAGGGAGGCAGATACGCAGTATTTT.

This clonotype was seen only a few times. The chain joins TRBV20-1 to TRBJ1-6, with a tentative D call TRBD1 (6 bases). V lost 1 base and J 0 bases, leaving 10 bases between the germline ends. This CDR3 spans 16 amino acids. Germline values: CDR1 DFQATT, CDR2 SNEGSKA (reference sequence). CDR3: CSARVSDSSYNSPLHF. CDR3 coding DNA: TGCAGTGCTAGAGTGTCGGACAGCTCCTATAATTCACCCCTCCACTTT.

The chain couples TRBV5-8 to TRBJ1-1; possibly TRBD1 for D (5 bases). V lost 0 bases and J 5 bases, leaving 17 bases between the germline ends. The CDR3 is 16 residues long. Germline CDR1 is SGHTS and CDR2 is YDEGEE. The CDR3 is CASSLAAGWVRTEAFF. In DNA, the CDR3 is TGTGCCAGCAGCTTGGCGGCAGGGTGGGTGAGGACTGAAGCTTTCTTT. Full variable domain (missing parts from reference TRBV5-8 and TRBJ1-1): EAGVTQSPTHLIKTRGQQATLRCSPISGHTSVYWYQQALGLGLQFLLWYDEGEERNRGNFPPRFSGRQFPNYSSELNVNALELEDSALYLCASSLAAGWVRTEAFFGQGTRLTVV.

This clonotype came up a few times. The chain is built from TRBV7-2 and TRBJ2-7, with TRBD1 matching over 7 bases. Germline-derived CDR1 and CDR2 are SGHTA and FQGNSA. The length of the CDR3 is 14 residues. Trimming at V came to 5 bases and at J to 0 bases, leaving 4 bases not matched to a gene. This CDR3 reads CASSPDRSSYEQYF. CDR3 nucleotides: TGTGCCAGCAGCCCGGACAGGAGCTCCTACGAGCAGTACTTC. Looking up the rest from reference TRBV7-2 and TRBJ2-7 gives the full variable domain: GAGVSQSPSNKVTEKGKDVELRCDPISGHTALYWYRQSLGQGLEFLIYFQGNSAPDKSGLPSDRFSAERTGGSVSTLTIQRTQQEDSAVYLCASSPDRSSYEQYFGPGTRLTVT.

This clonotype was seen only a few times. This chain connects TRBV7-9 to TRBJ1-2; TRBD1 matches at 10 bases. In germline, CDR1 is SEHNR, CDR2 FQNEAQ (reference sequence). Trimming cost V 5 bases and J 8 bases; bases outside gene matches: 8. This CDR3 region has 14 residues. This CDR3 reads CASSRGQGEGGYTF. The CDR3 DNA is TGTGCCAGCAGCCGAGGACAGGGGGAAGGCGGCTACACCTTC.

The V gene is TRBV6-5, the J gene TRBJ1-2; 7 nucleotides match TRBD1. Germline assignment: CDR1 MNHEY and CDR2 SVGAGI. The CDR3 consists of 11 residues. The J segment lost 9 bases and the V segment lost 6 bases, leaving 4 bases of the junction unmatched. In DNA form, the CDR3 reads TGTGCCAGCAGAAAGGACAGGAGCTACACCTTC. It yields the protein CASRKDRSYTF.